The 14 T cell receptor beta chains presented below share a single source sample, sequenced in a study of T-cell memory formation after mild COVID-19. TCRdb re-analysed the 5' RACE reads in MiXCR, keeping a single row per CDR3 protein. Of over 400,000 distinct CDR3 sequences in the sample, under 25% are singletons; the top ten hold around 14%. Sequencing used PBMCs or a T cell subset sorted from them (not recorded which). These receptor sequences come from an adult woman who had mild COVID-19 (a few samples of this study predate the infection). Cell type and time point are not known.

This chain joins TRBV6-2 or TRBV6-3 and TRBJ2-7; TRBD2 matches 10 bases. Germline assignment: CDR1 MNHEY and CDR2 SVGEGT. The CDR3 sequence is 16 residues long. V trimming: 6 bases; J trimming: 3 bases; junction bases outside the gene matches: 11. Here the CDR3 reads CASREAGLAEYYEQYF. In DNA, the CDR3 is TGTGCCAGCAGGGAAGCAGGACTAGCGGAGTACTACGAGCAGTACTTC.

The chain recombines TRBV3-1 with TRBJ1-1, with a possible D match to TRBD1 (5 bases). The V gene's germline CDR1 is LGHDT and CDR2 YNNKEL (reference sequence). V was pared by 4 bases and J by 6 bases, with 15 bases between. The CDR3 is 14 residues long. The CDR3: CASSPRGGVAEAFF. In nucleotides, the CDR3 is TGTGCCAGCAGCCCAAGGGGAGGGGTGGCTGAAGCTTTCTTT.

The sample holds a few counts of this clonotype. At one end, the junction sequence differs from germline, possibly due to a read error. The chain links TRBV24-1 to TRBJ2-5; D possibly corresponds to TRBD2 (5 bases). In germline, CDR1 is KGHDR, CDR2 SFDVKD. The CDR3 totals 8 residues. The CDR3 reads CESGTQYF. In DNA form, the CDR3 reads TGCGAGAGCGGGACCCAGTACTTC.

This clonotype was seen only a few times. V is TRBV11-2 and J is TRBJ2-1, with D unclear. V lost 5 bases, J lost 0 bases, and 11 bases lay in between. Germline V gene lookup returns CDR1 SGHAT and CDR2 FQNNGV. The CDR3 is made up of 15 amino acids. As DNA, the CDR3 is TGTGCCAGCAGCAAAGGTGGGAACTCCTACAATGAGCAGTTCTTC. Translation: CASSKGGNSYNEQFF.

This clonotype was counted a few times. The chain uses TRBV11-2 and TRBJ2-7, with D unresolved. Germline values: CDR1 SGHAT, CDR2 FQNNGV. The CDR3 has 12 residues. Trimming took off 0 bases at V and 6 bases at J, with 6 bases between the two ends. For the CDR3, the DNA is TGTGCCAGCAGCTTAGATGTCGGCGAGCAGTACTTC. Translation: CASSLDVGEQYF.

The rearrangement joins TRBV7-2 to TRBJ1-2, with D tentatively TRBD1 (6 bases). The length of the CDR3 is 14 residues. CDR1 and CDR2 (germline): SGHTA, FQGNSA. Trimming cost V 0 bases and J 5 bases, with 10 bases left between them. CDR3 loop: CASSLAGAKYGYTF. For the CDR3, the DNA is TGTGCCAGCAGCTTAGCGGGGGCCAAATATGGCTACACCTTC.

This clonotype has more than one count but fewer than ten. This rearrangement joins TRBV5-1 to TRBJ2-1, with 7 bases that match TRBD2. V was clipped by 4 bases and J by 0 bases; unmatched bases: 19. The CDR3 covers 20 residues. Germline lookup yields CDR1 SGHRS and CDR2 YFSETQ. The chain's CDR3 is CASSTGLYSSGVLSYNEQFF. The CDR3 region has the DNA TGCGCCAGCAGCACCGGATTGTATTCTAGCGGAGTTCTCTCCTACAATGAGCAGTTCTTC.

The V and J genes are TRBV7-9 and TRBJ2-7; no definite D call. CDR3 size: 12 residues. In germline, CDR1 is SEHNR, CDR2 FQNEAQ (reference sequence). The V gene lost 4 bases and the J gene lost 7 bases, with 11 bases spanning the gap. The CDR3 region is CASSSISWEQYF. For the CDR3, the DNA is TGTGCCAGCAGCTCAATCTCCTGGGAGCAGTACTTC.

This clonotype has a count of ten or more. The V call is TRBV7-9, the J call TRBJ2-5; possible D gene TRBD1, 6 bases. Germline V gene lookup returns CDR1 SEHNR and CDR2 FQNEAQ (reference sequence). This CDR3 spans 14 amino acids. Trimming left V 1 base short and J 1 base short, with 7 bases between. The CDR3 here is CASSLVGAQETQYF. CDR3 nucleotide sequence: TGTGCCAGCAGCTTAGTGGGGGCCCAAGAGACCCAGTACTTC.

V usage is TRBV20-1 and J usage is TRBJ1-1, with D maybe TRBD1 (5 bases). The CDR3 extends over 10 amino acids. Germline V gene data show CDR1 as DFQATT and CDR2 as SNEGSKA (reference sequence). Trimming shortened V by 8 bases and J by 4 bases, and 8 bases separated the two germline ends. CDR3 nucleotide sequence: TGCAGTAGAAGGGGCACTGAAGCTTTCTTT. This gives the protein CSRRGTEAFF.

The table lists this clonotype with a few counts. The genes are TRBV12-3 or TRBV12-4 and TRBJ2-5; 8 bases are a match to TRBD2. The CDR3 sequence is 15 residues long. The junction had 11 bases not matched to a gene; V was cut back by 6 bases and J by 5 bases. CDR3 sequence: CASSRRSGGTETQYF. The CDR3 DNA sequence: TGTGCCAGCAGCCGTCGGTCGGGGGGGACGGAGACCCAGTACTTC.

The chain carries TRBV27 and TRBJ2-1; TRBD1 aligns across 7 bases. Germline CDR1 and CDR2: MNHEY and SMNVEV (reference sequence). V trimming: 1 base; J trimming: 10 bases; junction bases outside the gene matches: 7. The CDR3 spans 14 residues. The CDR3 reads CASSLFQGVDEQFF. The CDR3 region has the DNA TGTGCCAGCAGTTTATTTCAGGGGGTGGACGAGCAGTTCTTC.

The rearrangement joins TRBV7-2 to TRBJ2-3; 12 nucleotides align to TRBD2. With V trimmed by 5 bases and J by 1 base, 4 bases remained unmatched. This CDR3 region has 16 residues. CDR1 is SGHTA, CDR2 FQGNSA, per germline. In DNA, the CDR3 is TGTGCCAGCAGCACACGACTAGCGGGAGGCACAGATACGCAGTATTTT. It specifies CASSTRLAGGTDTQYF. Drawing the rest from reference TRBV7-2 and TRBJ2-3, the complete variable domain is GAGVSQSPSNKVTEKGKDVELRCDPISGHTALYWYRQSLGQGLEFLIYFQGNSAPDKSGLPSDRFSAERTGGSVSTLTIQRTQQEDSAVYLCASSTRLAGGTDTQYFGPGTRLTVL.

The CDR3 reads CASSYMDGPYEQYF. The CDR3 DNA follows: TGTGCCAGCAGCTATATGGACGGTCCTTACGAGCAGTACTTC. The chain recombines TRBV6-6 with TRBJ2-7; D remains unclear. V was cut by 6 bases and J by 4 bases, with 16 bases left in between. The CDR3 has 14 residues. Germline CDR1 reads MNHNY; CDR2 reads SVGAGI (reference sequence).